The rows below give T cell receptor beta chains drawn from one sample of a study of control samples from healthy donors and cancer patients. Clones were sequenced by immunoSEQ multiplex PCR, and TCRdb holds only the in-frame ones, with some missing. The table lists approximately 97,000 clones, 80% to 90% of them singletons, with around an eighth in the top ten. The sample comprised blood. The receptors shown here come from a man aged 30 to 39 in good health. CDR3s include the opening cysteine and the closing phenylalanine or tryptophan. D genes are given only for firm matches. Size is omitted from some rows. Given values are once, few, many or a class for expanded clones.

D | size | J | V | DNA | CDR3
- | - | TRBJ1-3 | TRBV5-5 | TGTGCCAGCAGCTTGGTGGTTAGTAGCTCTGGAAACACCATATATTTT | CASSLVVSSSGNTIYF
- | - | TRBJ2-6 | TRBV27 | TGTGCCAGCAGTTCTGGGGGCGGTTATCCCACGGGGGCCAACGTCCTGACTTTC | CASSSGGGYPTGANVLTF
- | - | TRBJ1-2 | TRBV7-2 | TGTGCCAGCGCTCCCGGGACTCCTTTTGATTATGGCTACACCTTC | CASAPGTPFDYGYTF
TRBD2 | - | TRBJ2-1 | TRBV28 | TGTGCCAGCAGACCTAGCGGGACTCGCTACAATGAGCAGTTCTTC | CASRPSGTRYNEQFF
- | few | TRBJ2-5 | TRBV7-2 | TGTGCCAGCACCTCACCCCCCGGAGAGACCCAGTACTTC | CASTSPPGETQYF
- | - | TRBJ2-1 | TRBV7-3 | TGTGCCAGCAGCTTCCTCGGACGCGGGGAAGGGCAGTTCTTC | CASSFLGRGEGQFF
TRBD2 | - | TRBJ2-7 | TRBV29-1 | TGCAGCGTGGGAGGGGAGGGGTTGGAGCAGTACTTC | CSVGGEGLEQYF
TRBD2 | - | TRBJ2-7 | TRBV6-6 | TGTGCCAGCACCGTCGGGGGGGAGGGGACCTACGAGCAGTACTTC | CASTVGGEGTYEQYF
- | - | TRBJ2-1 | TRBV19 | TGTGCCAGTAGTATCCCAGGAGCCTACAATGAGCAGTTCTTC | CASSIPGAYNEQFF
- | - | TRBJ1-4 | TRBV5-6 | TGTGCCAGCAGCTTGAAGTCTAATGAAAAACTGTTTTTT | CASSLKSNEKLFF